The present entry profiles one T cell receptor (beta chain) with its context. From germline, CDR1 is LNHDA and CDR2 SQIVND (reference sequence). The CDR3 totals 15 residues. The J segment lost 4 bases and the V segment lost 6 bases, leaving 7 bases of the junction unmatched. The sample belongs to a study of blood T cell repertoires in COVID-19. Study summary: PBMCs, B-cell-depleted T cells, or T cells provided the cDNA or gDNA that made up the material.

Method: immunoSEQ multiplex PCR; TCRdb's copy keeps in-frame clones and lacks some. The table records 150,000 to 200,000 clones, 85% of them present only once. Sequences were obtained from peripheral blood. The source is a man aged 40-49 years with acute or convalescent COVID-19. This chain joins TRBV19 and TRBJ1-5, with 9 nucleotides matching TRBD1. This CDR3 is CASSPGQGQNQPQHF. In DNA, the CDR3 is TGTGCCAGTAGCCCGGGACAGGGCCAAAATCAGCCCCAGCATTTT.